Reported below is one T cell receptor (beta chain). One end of the junction is discordant with germline, which a read error may explain. CDR3 length: 13 amino acids. CDR1 is MNHEY, CDR2 SMNVEV, per germline (reference sequence). The table came from immunoSEQ multiplex PCR; TCRdb's copy has only in-frame clones and leaves some out. The table has around 2.5 million clones, 90% to 95% seen once; the top ten hold 0.36%. These data belong to a study of shared clonotypes between healthy human individuals. This sequence originates from a man younger than 35 in good health. Some clones in this sample may be carry-over from other donors' samples. V and J are TRBV27 and TRBJ2-7; D may be TRBD2 (5 bases). The material sequenced was naive CD4+ T cells from PBMCs. As to subset: CD45RA+ positively selected. CDR3 in amino acids: CATSEGIAAEQYF. The CDR3, as DNA: TGTGCCACCAGTGAGGGTATTGCGGCCGAGCAGTACTTC.